The rows below give T cell receptor beta chains drawn from one sample of a study of cytomegalovirus exposure and HLA in healthy donors. Sequenced by immunoSEQ multiplex PCR; TCRdb stores in-frame clones only, minus some. Here the sample spans roughly 120,000 clones, around 70% being singletons. Sample: PBMCs. These receptors were collected from a woman in her forties in good health and CMV-seronegative. The CDR3 runs from the conserved cysteine through the conserved F or W. D genes are given only for firm matches. The size of a clone is reported for some rows only, either as once, few or many, or as a class for expanded clones.

DNA: TGCGCCAGCAGTCAATGGCACATAACCTACGAGCAGTACTTC
CDR3: CASSQWHITYEQYF
D: -
J: TRBJ2-7
size: few
V: TRBV23-1

DNA: TGTGCCAGTAGTACGGGGACAGGGGGAGGCTACGAGCAGTACTTC
CDR3: CASSTGTGGGYEQYF
D: TRBD1
J: TRBJ2-7
size: -
V: TRBV19

DNA: TGTGCTAGCAGCCCGCTGAGGGGTCGAGGGGGCGGTGAGCAGTACTTC
CDR3: CASSPLRGRGGGEQYF
D: TRBD1
J: TRBJ2-7
size: -
V: TRBV7-7

DNA: TGCGCCAGCAGCCGAGACTCGGGTTTAGCTAACTATGGCTACACCTTC
CDR3: CASSRDSGLANYGYTF
D: -
J: TRBJ1-2
size: -
V: TRBV4-1

DNA: TGCGCCAGCAGCCAAGGGAGGGGGCGCGACCTAGCGGGCACCGGGGAGCTGTTTTTT
CDR3: CASSQGRGRDLAGTGELFF
D: -
J: TRBJ2-2
size: -
V: TRBV4-3

DNA: TGCGCCAGCAGCTCAGGACTAGCGGGAGGGATCCAAGAGACCCAGTACTTC
CDR3: CASSSGLAGGIQETQYF
D: TRBD2
J: TRBJ2-5
size: -
V: TRBV5-1

DNA: TGTGCCAGCAGTCCACAGACTATGAACACTGAAGCTTTCTTT
CDR3: CASSPQTMNTEAFF
D: -
J: TRBJ1-1
size: -
V: TRBV6-5

DNA: TGTGCCAGCAGTTACGTTGGGGCAGGGAGGGCCTATGGCTACACCTTC
CDR3: CASSYVGAGRAYGYTF
D: -
J: TRBJ1-2
size: -
V: TRBV6-6

DNA: TGTGCCTGGAGTTCTTATAGCGGAGAGCAGTTCTTC
CDR3: CAWSSYSGEQFF
D: -
J: TRBJ2-1
size: once
V: TRBV30

DNA: TGCGCCAGCAGCCAAGAGTCTAGAGCAGGGAAGGGTGAAAAACTGTTTTTT
CDR3: CASSQESRAGKGEKLFF
D: -
J: TRBJ1-4
size: -
V: TRBV4-3

DNA: TGCGCCAGCAGCTCAACGATTATGACAGGTGGCGACGAGCAGTACTTC
CDR3: CASSSTIMTGGDEQYF
D: -
J: TRBJ2-7
size: -
V: TRBV5-1

DNA: TGCAGCGTTGAAGTTGGGACAGGGGGAGAGCAGTACTTC
CDR3: CSVEVGTGGEQYF
D: TRBD1
J: TRBJ2-7
size: -
V: TRBV29-1

DNA: TGTGCCAGCAGCTGGGGACTAGCGGCCAACAATGAGCAGTTCTTC
CDR3: CASSWGLAANNEQFF
D: TRBD2
J: TRBJ2-1
size: -
V: TRBV7-2

DNA: TGCGCCAGCAGCCTCACGACAGCGGGAGCGGGCGGGGAGCTGTTTTTT
CDR3: CASSLTTAGAGGELFF
D: TRBD2
J: TRBJ2-2
size: -
V: TRBV4-1

DNA: TGTGCCAGCAGTCCAGGGACTAGCGGGAGAGGGTGGGGCAATGAGCAGTTCTTC
CDR3: CASSPGTSGRGWGNEQFF
D: TRBD2
J: TRBJ2-1
size: -
V: TRBV2

DNA: TGTGCCAGCAGCTTGGAACTAGCGGGAGTAGAGACCCAGTACTTC
CDR3: CASSLELAGVETQYF
D: TRBD2
J: TRBJ2-5
size: few
V: TRBV5-6

DNA: TGTGCCAGCAGGGGGGGGTCAACAACTAATGAAAAACTGTTTTTT
CDR3: CASRGGSTTNEKLFF
D: -
J: TRBJ1-4
size: few
V: TRBV6-1

DNA: TGTGCCAGCGGGAGAGCTCGGGAGACCCAGTACTTC
CDR3: CASGRARETQYF
D: -
J: TRBJ2-5
size: -
V: TRBV5-4

DNA: TGTGCCAGTAGTATAGTTGGAGACACAGGGGCAGGTGGCTACACCTTC
CDR3: CASSIVGDTGAGGYTF
D: TRBD1
J: TRBJ1-2
size: -
V: TRBV19

DNA: TGTGCCAGCAGCCAAGAAGCGGGGGGGTCCTACAATGAGCAGTTCTTC
CDR3: CASSQEAGGSYNEQFF
D: TRBD2
J: TRBJ2-1
size: -
V: TRBV4-2

DNA: TGTGCCATCAGTGAGTCAAGGCCCCGGGGTGACACCATATATTTT
CDR3: CAISESRPRGDTIYF
D: -
J: TRBJ1-3
size: -
V: TRBV10-3

DNA: TGTGCCAGCAGTATGGGATTGCGGGAGTGGGGCGAGCAGTACTTC
CDR3: CASSMGLREWGEQYF
D: TRBD2
J: TRBJ2-7
size: -
V: TRBV7-2

DNA: TGTGCCAGCAGCTCCATCCGCTCCGTCGGCGAGCAGTACTTC
CDR3: CASSSIRSVGEQYF
D: -
J: TRBJ2-7
size: -
V: TRBV13

DNA: TGTGCCAGCAGCCCCTCGCGGGCGATAGGCACTGAAGCTTTCTTT
CDR3: CASSPSRAIGTEAFF
D: -
J: TRBJ1-1
size: -
V: TRBV11-2

DNA: TGTGCCAGCAGCGAGCCTCAGGGAGGAGCTTTCTTT
CDR3: CASSEPQGGAFF
D: -
J: TRBJ1-1
size: -
V: TRBV6-6

DNA: TGCGCCAGCAGCCAAGGACTCGGGACTAGCGGGGGCCGCACAGATACGCAGTATTTT
CDR3: CASSQGLGTSGGRTDTQYF
D: TRBD2
J: TRBJ2-3
size: few
V: TRBV4-3